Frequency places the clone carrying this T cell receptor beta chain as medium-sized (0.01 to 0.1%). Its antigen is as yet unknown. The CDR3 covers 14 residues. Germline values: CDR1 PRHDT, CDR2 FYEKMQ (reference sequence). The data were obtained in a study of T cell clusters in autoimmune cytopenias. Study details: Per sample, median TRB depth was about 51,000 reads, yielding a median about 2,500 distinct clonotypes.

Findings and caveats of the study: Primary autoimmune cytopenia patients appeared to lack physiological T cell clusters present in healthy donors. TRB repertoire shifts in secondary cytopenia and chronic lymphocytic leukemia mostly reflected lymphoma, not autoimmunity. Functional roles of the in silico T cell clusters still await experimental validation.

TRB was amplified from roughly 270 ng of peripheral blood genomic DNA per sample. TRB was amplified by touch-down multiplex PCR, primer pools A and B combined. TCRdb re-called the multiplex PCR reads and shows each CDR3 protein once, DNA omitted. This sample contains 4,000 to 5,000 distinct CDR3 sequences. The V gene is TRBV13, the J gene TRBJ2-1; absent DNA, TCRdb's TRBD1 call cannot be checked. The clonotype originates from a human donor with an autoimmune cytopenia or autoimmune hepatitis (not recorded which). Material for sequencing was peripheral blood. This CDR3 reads CASSFDNRGGEQFF.